These T cell receptor beta chains were read from a single sample in a study of monozygotic twins with inflammatory bowel disease. Each CDR3 protein gets one entry in TCRdb, which reprocessed the 5' RACE reads and gives no DNA. Here the sample table reports about 160,000 distinct CDR3 sequences. The specimen was blood. These receptors were obtained from a human donor with ulcerative colitis or Crohn's disease, or a healthy co-twin of an affected twin (not recorded which). Both conserved end residues are part of each CDR3.

V gene	J gene	CDR3 protein
TRBV20-1	TRBJ1-5	CSARVNGGIEGPQHF
TRBV5-1	TRBJ2-7	CASSLSGEGTRFEQYF
TRBV20-1	TRBJ1-4	CSAARQLDNEKLFF
TRBV5-5	TRBJ2-7	CASSLIFRDRAYEQYF
TRBV12-3/TRBV12-4	TRBJ1-1	CASDRTGARTEAFF
TRBV29-1	TRBJ2-5	CSVDTSGVETQYF
TRBV7-3	TRBJ2-1	CASSLNLAGAYNEQFF
TRBV11-3	TRBJ2-2	CASSARRQGGELFF
TRBV15	TRBJ2-2	CATSLRAGGLDTGELFF
TRBV18	TRBJ1-5	CASSPLNVDSNQPQHF
TRBV5-1	TRBJ2-1	CASSTKGYNEQFF
TRBV25-1	TRBJ2-1	CASSELSGAGNEQFF
TRBV10-3	TRBJ2-1	CAILLAAYNEQFF
TRBV28	TRBJ2-7	CASSYPLAPGSSYEQYF
TRBV27	TRBJ2-7	CASSRGVASGRTRGYEQYF